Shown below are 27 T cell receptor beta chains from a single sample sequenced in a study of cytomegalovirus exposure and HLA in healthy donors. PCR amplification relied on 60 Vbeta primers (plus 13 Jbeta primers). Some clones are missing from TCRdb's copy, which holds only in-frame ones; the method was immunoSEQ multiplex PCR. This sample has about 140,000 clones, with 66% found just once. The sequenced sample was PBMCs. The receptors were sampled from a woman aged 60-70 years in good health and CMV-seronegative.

The CDR3 sequence is CASSPGLAGGREQYF. The CDR3 nucleotides are TGTGCCAGCAGCCCGGGACTAGCGGGAGGTCGCGAGCAGTACTTC. The chain joins TRBV5-4 to TRBJ2-7, with 15 positions matching TRBD2. Trimming removed 4 bases from V and 6 bases from J; junction bases left unmatched: 5. Germline CDR1 SGHNT, CDR2 YYREEE (reference sequence). The CDR3 runs 15 residues.

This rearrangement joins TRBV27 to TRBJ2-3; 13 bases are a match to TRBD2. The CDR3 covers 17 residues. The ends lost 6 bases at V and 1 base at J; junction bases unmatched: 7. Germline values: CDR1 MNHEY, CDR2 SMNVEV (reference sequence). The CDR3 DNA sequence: TGTGCCAGCAGAGTACTAGCGGGGGGGCCACGCACAGATACGCAGTATTTT. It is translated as CASRVLAGGPRTDTQYF.

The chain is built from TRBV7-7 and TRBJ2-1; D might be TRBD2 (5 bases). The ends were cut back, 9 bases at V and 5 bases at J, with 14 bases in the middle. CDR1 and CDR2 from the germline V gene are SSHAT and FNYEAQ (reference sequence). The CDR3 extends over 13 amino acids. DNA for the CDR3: TGTGCCAGAAACCACGGACTGAACAATGAGCAGTTCTTC. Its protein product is CARNHGLNNEQFF.

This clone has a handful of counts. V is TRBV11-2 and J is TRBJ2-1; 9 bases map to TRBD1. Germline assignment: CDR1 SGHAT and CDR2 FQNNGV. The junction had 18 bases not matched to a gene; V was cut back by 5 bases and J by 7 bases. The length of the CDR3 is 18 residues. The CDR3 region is CASSAQAPGQGLGNEQFF. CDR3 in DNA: TGTGCCAGCAGCGCGCAAGCCCCGGGACAGGGACTCGGGAATGAGCAGTTCTTC.

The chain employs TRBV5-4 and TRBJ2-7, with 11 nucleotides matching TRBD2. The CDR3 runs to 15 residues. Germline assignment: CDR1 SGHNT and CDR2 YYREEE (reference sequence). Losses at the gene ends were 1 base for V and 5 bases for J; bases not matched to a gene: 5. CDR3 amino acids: CASSLQLAGGDEQYF. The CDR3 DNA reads TGTGCCAGCAGCTTGCAGCTAGCGGGGGGCGACGAGCAGTACTTC. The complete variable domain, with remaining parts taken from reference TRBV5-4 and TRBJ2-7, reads ETGVTQSPTHLIKTRGQQVTLRCSSQSGHNTVSWYQQALGQGPQFIFQYYREEENGRGNFPPRFSGLQFPNYSSELNVNALELDDSALYLCASSLQLAGGDEQYFGPGTRLTVT.

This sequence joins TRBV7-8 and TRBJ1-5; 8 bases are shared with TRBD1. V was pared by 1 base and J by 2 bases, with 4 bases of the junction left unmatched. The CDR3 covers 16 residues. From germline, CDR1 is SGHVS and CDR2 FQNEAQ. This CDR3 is CASSLGQGSGNQPQHF. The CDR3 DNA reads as TGTGCCAGCAGCTTAGGACAGGGGAGTGGCAATCAGCCCCAGCATTTT.

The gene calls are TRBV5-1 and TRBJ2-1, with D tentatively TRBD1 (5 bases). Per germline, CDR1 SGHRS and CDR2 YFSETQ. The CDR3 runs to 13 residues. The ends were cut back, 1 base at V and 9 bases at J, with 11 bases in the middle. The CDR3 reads CASSLPLTGEQFF. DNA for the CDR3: TGCGCCAGCAGCTTGCCGTTAACAGGTGAGCAGTTCTTC.

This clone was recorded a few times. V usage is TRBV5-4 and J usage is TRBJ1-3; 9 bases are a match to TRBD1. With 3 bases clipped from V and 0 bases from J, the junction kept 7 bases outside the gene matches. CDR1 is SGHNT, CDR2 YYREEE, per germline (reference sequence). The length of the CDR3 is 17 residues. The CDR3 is CASSSPGQGLSGNTIYF. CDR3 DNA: TGTGCCAGCAGCTCTCCGGGACAGGGCCTCTCTGGAAACACCATATATTTT.

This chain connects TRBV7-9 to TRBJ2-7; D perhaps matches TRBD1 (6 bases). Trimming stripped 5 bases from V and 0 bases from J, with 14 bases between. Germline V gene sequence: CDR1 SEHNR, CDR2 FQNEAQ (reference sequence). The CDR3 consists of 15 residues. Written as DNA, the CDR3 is TGTGCCAGCAGCCCCCGGACAGTCAGCTCCTACGAGCAGTACTTC. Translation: CASSPRTVSSYEQYF.

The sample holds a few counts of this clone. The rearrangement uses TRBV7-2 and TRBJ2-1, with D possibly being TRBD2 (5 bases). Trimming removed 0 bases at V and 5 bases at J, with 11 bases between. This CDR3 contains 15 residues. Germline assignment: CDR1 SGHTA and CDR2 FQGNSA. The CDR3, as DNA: TGTGCCAGCAGCTTAGCGAGTCGGCGGGACAATGAGCAGTTCTTC. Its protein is CASSLASRRDNEQFF. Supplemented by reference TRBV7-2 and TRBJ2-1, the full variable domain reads GAGVSQSPSNKVTEKGKDVELRCDPISGHTALYWYRQSLGQGLEFLIYFQGNSAPDKSGLPSDRFSAERTGGSVSTLTIQRTQQEDSAVYLCASSLASRRDNEQFFGPGTRLTVL.

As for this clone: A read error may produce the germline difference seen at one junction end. CDR3 amino acids: CASSGTGNAEAFF. The CDR3 DNA follows: TGCGCCAGCTCCGGGACAGGGAACGCTGAAGCTTTCTTT. J is TRBJ1-1 and V is TRBV5-1; 9 nucleotides align to TRBD1. This CDR3 contains 13 residues. Per the germline V gene, CDR1 is SGHRS and CDR2 is YFSETQ.

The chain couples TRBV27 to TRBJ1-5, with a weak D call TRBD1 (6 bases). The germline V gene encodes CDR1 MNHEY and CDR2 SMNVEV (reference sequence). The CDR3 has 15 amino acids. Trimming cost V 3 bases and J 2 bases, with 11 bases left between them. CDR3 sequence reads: CASSLQGLGNQPQHF. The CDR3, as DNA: TGTGCCAGCAGTTTGCAGGGGCTGGGCAATCAGCCCCAGCATTTT.

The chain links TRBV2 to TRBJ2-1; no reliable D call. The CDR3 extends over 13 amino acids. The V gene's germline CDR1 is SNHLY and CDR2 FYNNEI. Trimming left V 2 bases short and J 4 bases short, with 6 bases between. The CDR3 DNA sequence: TGTGCCAGCAGTGAAAACTCATACAATGAGCAGTTCTTC. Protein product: CASSENSYNEQFF.

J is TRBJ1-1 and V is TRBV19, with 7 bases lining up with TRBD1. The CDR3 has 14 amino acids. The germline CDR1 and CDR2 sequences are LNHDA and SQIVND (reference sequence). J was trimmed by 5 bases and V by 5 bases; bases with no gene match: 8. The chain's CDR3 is CASSGAGGYTEAFF. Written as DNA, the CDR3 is TGTGCCAGTAGTGGGGCAGGGGGATATACTGAAGCTTTCTTT.

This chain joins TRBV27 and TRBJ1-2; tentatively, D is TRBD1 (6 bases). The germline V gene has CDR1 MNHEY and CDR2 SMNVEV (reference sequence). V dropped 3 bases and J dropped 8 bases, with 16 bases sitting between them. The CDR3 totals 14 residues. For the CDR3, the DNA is TGTGCCAGCAGTTTTGCAGGGGCACTAGGGGGCTACACCTTC. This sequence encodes CASSFAGALGGYTF.

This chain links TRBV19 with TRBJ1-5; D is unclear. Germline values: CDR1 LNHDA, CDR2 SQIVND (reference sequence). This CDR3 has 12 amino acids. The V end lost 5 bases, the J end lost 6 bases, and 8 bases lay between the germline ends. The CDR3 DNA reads TGTGCCAGTAGTCTTGAGCGTCAGCCCCAGCATTTT. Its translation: CASSLERQPQHF.

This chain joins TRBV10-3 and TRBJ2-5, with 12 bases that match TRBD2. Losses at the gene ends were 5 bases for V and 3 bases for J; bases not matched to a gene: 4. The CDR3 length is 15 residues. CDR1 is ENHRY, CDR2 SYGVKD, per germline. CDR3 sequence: CAISNGLAGKETQYF. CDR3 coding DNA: TGTGCCATCAGTAACGGACTAGCGGGGAAAGAGACCCAGTACTTC.

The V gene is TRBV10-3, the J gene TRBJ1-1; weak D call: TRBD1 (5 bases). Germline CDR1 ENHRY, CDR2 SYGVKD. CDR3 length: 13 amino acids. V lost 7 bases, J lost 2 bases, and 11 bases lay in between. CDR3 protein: CAITRGPNTEAFF. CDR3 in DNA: TGTGCCATCACGCGGGGACCAAACACTGAAGCTTTCTTT.

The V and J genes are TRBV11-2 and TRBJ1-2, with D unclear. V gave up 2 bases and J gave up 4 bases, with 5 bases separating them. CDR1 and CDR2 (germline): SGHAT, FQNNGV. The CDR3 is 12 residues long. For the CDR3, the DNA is TGTGCCAGCAGCTTATCAGGCTATGGCTACACCTTC. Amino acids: CASSLSGYGYTF.

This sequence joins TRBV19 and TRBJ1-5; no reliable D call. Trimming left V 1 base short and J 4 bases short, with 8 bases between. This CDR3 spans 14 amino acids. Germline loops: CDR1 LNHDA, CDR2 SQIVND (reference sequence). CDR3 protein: CASSIVVENQPQHF. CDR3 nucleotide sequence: TGTGCCAGTAGTATAGTGGTAGAGAATCAGCCCCAGCATTTT.

CDR3 region: CATSREGRDEQYF. The CDR3 DNA reads as TGTGCCACCAGCAGAGAAGGCAGGGACGAGCAGTACTTC. The genes are TRBV15 and TRBJ2-7, with D perhaps TRBD1 (5 bases). Deletions cut 0 bases from V and 5 bases from J, with 8 bases between. The CDR3 has 13 residues. Germline V gene data show CDR1 as LNHNV and CDR2 as YYDKDF (reference sequence).

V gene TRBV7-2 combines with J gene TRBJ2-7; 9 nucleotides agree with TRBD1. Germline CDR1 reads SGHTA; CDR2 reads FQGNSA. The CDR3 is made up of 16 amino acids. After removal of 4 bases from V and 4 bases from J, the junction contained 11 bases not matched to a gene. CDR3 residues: CASSYYRGQGTYEQYF. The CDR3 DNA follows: TGTGCCAGCAGCTACTACAGGGGGCAAGGGACTTACGAGCAGTACTTC.

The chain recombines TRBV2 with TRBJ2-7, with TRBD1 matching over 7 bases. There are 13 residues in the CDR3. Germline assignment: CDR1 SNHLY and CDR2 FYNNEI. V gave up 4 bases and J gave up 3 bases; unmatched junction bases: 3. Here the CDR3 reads CASSGTGNYEQYF. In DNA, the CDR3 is TGTGCCAGCAGTGGGACAGGCAACTACGAGCAGTACTTC.

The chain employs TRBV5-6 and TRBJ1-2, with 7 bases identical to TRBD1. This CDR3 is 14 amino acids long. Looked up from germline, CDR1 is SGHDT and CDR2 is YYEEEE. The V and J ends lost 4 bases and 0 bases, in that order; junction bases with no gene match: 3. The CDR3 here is CASSIGQANYGYTF. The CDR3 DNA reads TGTGCCAGCAGCATTGGACAGGCTAACTATGGCTACACCTTC.

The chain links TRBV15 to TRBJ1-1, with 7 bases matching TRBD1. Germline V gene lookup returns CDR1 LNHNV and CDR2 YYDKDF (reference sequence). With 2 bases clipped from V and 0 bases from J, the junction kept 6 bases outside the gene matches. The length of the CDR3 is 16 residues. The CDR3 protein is CATSRPKQGLNTEAFF. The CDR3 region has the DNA TGTGCCACCAGCAGACCCAAACAGGGGTTGAACACTGAAGCTTTCTTT. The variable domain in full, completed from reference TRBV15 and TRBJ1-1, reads DAMVIQNPRYQVTQFGKPVTLSCSQTLNHNVMYWYQQKSSQAPKLLFHYYDKDFNNEADTPDNFQSRRPNTSFCFLDIRSPGLGDTAMYLCATSRPKQGLNTEAFFGQGTRLTVV.

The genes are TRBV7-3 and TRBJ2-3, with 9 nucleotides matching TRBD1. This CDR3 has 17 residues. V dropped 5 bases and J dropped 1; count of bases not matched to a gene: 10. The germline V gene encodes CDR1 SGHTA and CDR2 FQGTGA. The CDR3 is CASSAGTGFGGTDTQYF. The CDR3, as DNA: TGTGCCAGCAGCGCCGGGACAGGGTTCGGGGGCACAGATACGCAGTATTTT.

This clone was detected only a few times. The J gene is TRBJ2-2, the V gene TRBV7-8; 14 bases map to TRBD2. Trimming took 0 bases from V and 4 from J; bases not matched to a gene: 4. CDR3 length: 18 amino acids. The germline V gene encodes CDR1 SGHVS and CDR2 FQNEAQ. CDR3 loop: CASSLAGLAGAGTGELFF. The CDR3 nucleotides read TGTGCCAGCAGCTTAGCGGGACTAGCGGGAGCGGGCACCGGGGAGCTGTTTTTT.